This TCR beta chain was retrieved from a study of shared clonotypes between healthy human individuals. Study results and limitations: Sequencing depth was expected to influence donor clonotype sharing.

In the naive CD8 group, cells lacked CD45RO and were positively selected for CCR7, so terminally differentiated effector memory CD45RA+ cells were left out. Germline-derived CDR1 and CDR2 are LNHDA and SQIVND (reference sequence). This CDR3 spans 13 amino acids. V was cut by 2 bases and J by 7 bases, with 8 bases left in between. Splitting of each subset's genomic DNA was done evenly across several immunoSEQ plates. This table comes from immunoSEQ multiplex PCR, and its TCRdb copy is limited to in-frame clones, with some not included. The profile shows 1.5 million to 2.5 million clones, roughly 94% of them singletons. Details on this clone: The antigen remains undetermined.

V usage is TRBV19 and J usage is TRBJ2-2; D not certain. The sequenced material came from naive CD8+ T cells sorted from blood. The TCR comes from a man between 18 and 35 years old in good health. CDR3 sequence (DNA): TGTGCCAGTAGTATAACGCCCGGCGGGGAGCTGTTTTTT. Amino acids: CASSITPGGELFF.